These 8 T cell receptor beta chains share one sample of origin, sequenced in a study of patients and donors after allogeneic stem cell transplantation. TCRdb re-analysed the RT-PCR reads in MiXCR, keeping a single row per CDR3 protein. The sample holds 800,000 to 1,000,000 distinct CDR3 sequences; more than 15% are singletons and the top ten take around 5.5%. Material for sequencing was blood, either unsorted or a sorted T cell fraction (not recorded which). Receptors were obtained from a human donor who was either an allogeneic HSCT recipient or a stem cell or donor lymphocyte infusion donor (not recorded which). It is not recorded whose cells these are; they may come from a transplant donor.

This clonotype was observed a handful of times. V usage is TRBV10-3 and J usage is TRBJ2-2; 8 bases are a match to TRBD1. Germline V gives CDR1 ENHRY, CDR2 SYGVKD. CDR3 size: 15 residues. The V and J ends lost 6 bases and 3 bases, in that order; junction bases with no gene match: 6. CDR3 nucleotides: TGTGCCATCAGACTGGACAGGGCTTACACCGGGGAGCTGTTTTTT. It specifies CAIRLDRAYTGELFF.

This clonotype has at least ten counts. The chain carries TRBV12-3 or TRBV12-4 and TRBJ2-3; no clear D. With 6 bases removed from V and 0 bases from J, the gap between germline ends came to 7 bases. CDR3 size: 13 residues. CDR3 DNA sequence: TGTGCCAGCAGGCCCGGGAGCACAGATACGCAGTATTTT. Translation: CASRPGSTDTQYF.

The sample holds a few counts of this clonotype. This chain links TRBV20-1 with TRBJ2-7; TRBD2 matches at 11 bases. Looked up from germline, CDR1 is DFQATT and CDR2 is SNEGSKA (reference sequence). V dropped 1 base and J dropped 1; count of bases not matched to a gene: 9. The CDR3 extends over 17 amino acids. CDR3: CSARAESRTSGSYEQYF. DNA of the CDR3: TGCAGTGCTAGAGCAGAATCCCGGACTAGCGGGTCCTACGAGCAGTACTTC.

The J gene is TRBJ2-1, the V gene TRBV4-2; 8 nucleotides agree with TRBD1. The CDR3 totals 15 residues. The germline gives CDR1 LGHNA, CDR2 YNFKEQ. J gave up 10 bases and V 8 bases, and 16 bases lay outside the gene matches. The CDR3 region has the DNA TGTGCCAGCGCACTTGCGGGACAGGTTTCAGGGGAGCAGTTCTTC. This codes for CASALAGQVSGEQFF.

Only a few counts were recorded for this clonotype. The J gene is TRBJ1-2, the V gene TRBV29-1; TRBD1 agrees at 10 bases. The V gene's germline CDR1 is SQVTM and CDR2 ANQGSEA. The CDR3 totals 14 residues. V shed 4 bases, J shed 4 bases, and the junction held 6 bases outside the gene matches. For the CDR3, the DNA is TGCAGCGTTGCCCCGGGACAGGGGTTCTATGGCTACACCTTC. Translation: CSVAPGQGFYGYTF.

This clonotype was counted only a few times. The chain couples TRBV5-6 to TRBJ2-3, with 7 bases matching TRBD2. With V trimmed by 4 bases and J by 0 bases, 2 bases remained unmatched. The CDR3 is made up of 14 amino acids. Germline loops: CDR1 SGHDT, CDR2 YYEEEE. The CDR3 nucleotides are TGTGCCAGCAGCAAAGCGGGGAGCACAGATACGCAGTATTTT. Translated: CASSKAGSTDTQYF.

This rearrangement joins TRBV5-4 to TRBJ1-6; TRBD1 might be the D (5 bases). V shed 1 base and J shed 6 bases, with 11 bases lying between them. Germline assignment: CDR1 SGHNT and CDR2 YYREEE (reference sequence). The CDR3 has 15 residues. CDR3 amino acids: CASSLLGVSNSPLHF. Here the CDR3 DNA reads TGTGCCAGCAGCTTGCTGGGGGTTAGTAATTCACCCCTCCACTTT. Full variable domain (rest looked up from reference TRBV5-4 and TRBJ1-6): ETGVTQSPTHLIKTRGQQVTLRCSSQSGHNTVSWYQQALGQGPQFIFQYYREEENGRGNFPPRFSGLQFPNYSSELNVNALELDDSALYLCASSLLGVSNSPLHFGNGTRLTVT.

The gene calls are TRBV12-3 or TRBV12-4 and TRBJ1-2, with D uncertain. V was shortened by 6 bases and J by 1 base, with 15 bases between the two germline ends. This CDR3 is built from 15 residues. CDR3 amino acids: CASRPPLPLNYGYTF. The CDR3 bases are TGTGCCAGCAGGCCTCCACTTCCCCTTAACTATGGCTACACCTTC.